This T cell receptor beta chain stems from a study of cytomegalovirus exposure and HLA in healthy donors. The study ran its PCR with 60 Vbeta and 13 Jbeta primers. Profiling relied on immunoSEQ multiplex PCR, and the TCRdb table lists in-frame clones only, not all of them. The sample contains around 160,000 clones, around 77% of which appear only once. Sampled while nominally healthy, donors likely had unrecorded immune exposures. V gave up 3 bases and J gave up 2 bases, with 7 bases separating them. The V gene's germline CDR1 is SGHDN and CDR2 FVKESK. This CDR3 spans 13 amino acids. The chain combines TRBV14 with TRBJ1-2; D possibly corresponds to TRBD1 (6 bases). This clonotype originated in a woman between 35 and 50 years old in good health and CMV-seropositive. Material: PBMCs. This CDR3 reads CASSHTGNYGYTF. CDR3 DNA: TGTGCCAGCAGCCACACAGGGAACTATGGCTACACCTTC.